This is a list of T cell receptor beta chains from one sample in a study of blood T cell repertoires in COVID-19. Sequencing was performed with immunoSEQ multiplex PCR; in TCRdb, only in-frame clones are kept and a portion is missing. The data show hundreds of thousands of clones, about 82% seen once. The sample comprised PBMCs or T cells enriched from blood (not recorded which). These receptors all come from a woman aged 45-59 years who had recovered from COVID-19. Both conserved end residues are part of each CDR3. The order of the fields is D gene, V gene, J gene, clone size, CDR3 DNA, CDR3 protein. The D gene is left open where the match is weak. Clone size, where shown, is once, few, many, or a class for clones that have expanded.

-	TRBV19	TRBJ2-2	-	TGTGCCAGTACCCCGGTGAGGGCCAGCACCGGGGAGCTGTTTTTT	CASTPVRASTGELFF
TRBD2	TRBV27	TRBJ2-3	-	TGTGCCAGCAGTTTAGGCGGGAGGTATTCAGATACGCAGTATTTT	CASSLGGRYSDTQYF
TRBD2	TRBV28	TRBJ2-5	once	TGTGCCGCGAGGGGGAGCGGGAGTACTGAGACCCAGTACTTC	CAARGSGSTETQYF
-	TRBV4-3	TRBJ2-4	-	TGCGCCAGCAGCCAAGAGCGCCCAGGGCAAAACATTCAGTACTTC	CASSQERPGQNIQYF
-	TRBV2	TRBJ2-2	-	TGTGCCAGCAGGGTCTCGGACACCGGGGAGCTGTTTTTT	CASRVSDTGELFF
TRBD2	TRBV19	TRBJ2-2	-	TGTGCCAGTAGGGACGACAGGACTAGCGGGGATACCGGGGAGCTGTTTTTT	CASRDDRTSGDTGELFF
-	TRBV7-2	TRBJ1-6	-	TGTGCCAGCAGCTTGGACAGCTCCTATAATTCACCCCTCCACTTT	CASSLDSSYNSPLHF
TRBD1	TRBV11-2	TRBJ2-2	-	TGTGCCAGCAGCCCGCGGAGTTACAGGGGCACCGGGGAGCTGTTTTTT	CASSPRSYRGTGELFF
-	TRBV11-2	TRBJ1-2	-	TGTGCCAGCAGCGCGGGGTTCGCGGGGGTCGGGGGCTACACCTTC	CASSAGFAGVGGYTF
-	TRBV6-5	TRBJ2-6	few	TGTGCCTCGTCCCTTTCGGTTTCTGGGGCCAACGTCCTGACTTTC	CASSLSVSGANVLTF
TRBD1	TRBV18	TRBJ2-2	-	TGTGCCAGCTCACCTGGACAGGGAGGCACCGGGGAGCTGTTTTTT	CASSPGQGGTGELFF
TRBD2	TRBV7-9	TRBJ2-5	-	TGTGCCACCCGCGCGGGAGTTCAAGAGACCCAGTACTTC	CATRAGVQETQYF
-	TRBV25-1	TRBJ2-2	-	TGTGCCAGCAGTGAATGGCGCGGCACCGGGGAGCTGTTTTTT	CASSEWRGTGELFF
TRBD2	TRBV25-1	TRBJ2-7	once	TGTGCCAGCAGTGACTCCACCGGGACTAGCGGGACCTTCTACGAGCAGTACTTC	CASSDSTGTSGTFYEQYF
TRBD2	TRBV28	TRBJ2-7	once	TGTGCCAGCAGTTGGAGCGGGAGAAGCTACGAGCAGTACTTC	CASSWSGRSYEQYF
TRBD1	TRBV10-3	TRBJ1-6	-	TGTGCCATCAGCCGGGACAGTAATAATTCACCCCTCCACTTT	CAISRDSNNSPLHF
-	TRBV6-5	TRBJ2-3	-	TGTGCCAGCCGACGCTCAGGGGCCACAGATACGCAGTATTTT	CASRRSGATDTQYF
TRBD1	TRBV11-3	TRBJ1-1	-	TGTGCCAGCTCCCGGGACAGGGATATTATTGAAGCTTTCTTT	CASSRDRDIIEAFF
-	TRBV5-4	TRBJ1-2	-	TGTGCCAGCAGCTTTGGAGGGTCTGACTATGGCTACACCTTC	CASSFGGSDYGYTF
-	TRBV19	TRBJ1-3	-	TGTGCCAGCCCGGGGGGGGTTGGAAACACCATATATTTT	CASPGGVGNTIYF
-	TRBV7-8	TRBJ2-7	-	TGTGCCAGCAGCCGGAGCTCCTACGAGCAGTACTTC	CASSRSSYEQYF
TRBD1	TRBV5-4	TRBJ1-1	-	TGTGCCAGCAGAGGGGGCGCGCACACTGAAGCTTTCTTT	CASRGGAHTEAFF
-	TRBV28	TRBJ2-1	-	TGTGCCAGCAGGGGGCGGGATTTGTCCAATGAGCAGTTCTTC	CASRGRDLSNEQFF
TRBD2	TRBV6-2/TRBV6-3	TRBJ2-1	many	TGTGCCAGCAGTTATCGGGGGGACGGTTACAATGAGCAGTTCTTC	CASSYRGDGYNEQFF
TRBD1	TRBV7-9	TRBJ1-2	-	TGTGCCAGCAGCCCCAGGCTTGGCGAGGGGGCGTATGGCTACACCTTC	CASSPRLGEGAYGYTF
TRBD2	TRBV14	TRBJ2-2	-	TGTGCCAGCAGCCCCCAAGTCCTAGCGGGGAACACCGGGGAGCTGTTTTTT	CASSPQVLAGNTGELFF
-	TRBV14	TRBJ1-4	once	TGTGCCAGCAGCCAAATTTCCAGGGCAACTAATGAAAAACTGTTTTTT	CASSQISRATNEKLFF
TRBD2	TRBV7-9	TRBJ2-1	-	TGTGCCAGCAGCTCCCTAGCGGAGCAATACAATGAGCAGTTCTTC	CASSSLAEQYNEQFF
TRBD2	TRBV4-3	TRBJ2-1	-	TGCGCCAGCAGCCAAGATGGAGCGGGGGTGTCGAATGAGCAGTTCTTC	CASSQDGAGVSNEQFF
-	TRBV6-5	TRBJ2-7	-	TGTGCCAGCAGTTATTGGGCAGGGTACGAGCAGTACTTC	CASSYWAGYEQYF
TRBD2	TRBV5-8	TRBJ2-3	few	TGTGCCAGCAGCTTGTCTCTAGCGGGAGGGCCCATGACAGATACGCAGTATTTT	CASSLSLAGGPMTDTQYF
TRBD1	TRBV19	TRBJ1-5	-	TGTGCCAGTAGATACGACCGGGACAGGGGGCATCAGCCCCAGCATTTT	CASRYDRDRGHQPQHF
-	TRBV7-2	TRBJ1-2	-	TGTGCCAGGACGGGGAACACAACTAACTATGGCTACACCTTC	CARTGNTTNYGYTF
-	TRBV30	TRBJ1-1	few	TGTGCCTGGAGTCATCAGGGAAACACTGAAGCTTTCTTT	CAWSHQGNTEAFF
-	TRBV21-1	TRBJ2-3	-	TGTGCCAGCTACCGGGACACCCCGGGCGATACGCAGTATTTT	CASYRDTPGDTQYF
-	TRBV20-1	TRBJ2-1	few	TGCAGTGCTAGTTCGTACAGTAGCTCCTACAATGAGCAGTTCTTC	CSASSYSSSYNEQFF
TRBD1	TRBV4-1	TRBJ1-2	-	TGCGCCAGCAGCCAATTCCGGGACAGGGGCTACTATGGCTACACCTTC	CASSQFRDRGYYGYTF
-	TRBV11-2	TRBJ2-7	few	TGTGCCAGCAGGCTAGGACAGTTAAGCTCCTACGAGCAGTACTTC	CASRLGQLSSYEQYF
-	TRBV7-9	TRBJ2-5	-	TGTGCCAGCAGCTTAAATCTAGCGAACCAAGAGACCCAGTACTTC	CASSLNLANQETQYF
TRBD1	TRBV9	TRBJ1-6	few	TGTGCCAGCAGCGTCCTCGGGACAGGGGATTCACCCCTCCACTTT	CASSVLGTGDSPLHF
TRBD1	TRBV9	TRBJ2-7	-	TGTGCCAGCAGCGTAGGAGGGACAGGGGCTTACGAGCAGTACTTC	CASSVGGTGAYEQYF
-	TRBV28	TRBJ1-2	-	TGTGCCAGCAGTCCGATTGGCGGACAGTCCCTATGGGGCTACACCTTC	CASSPIGGQSLWGYTF
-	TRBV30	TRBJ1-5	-	TGTGCCTGGAGTACAGGATACACAAATCAGCCCCAGCATTTT	CAWSTGYTNQPQHF
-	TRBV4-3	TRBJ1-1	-	TGCGCCAGCAGCCAAGATCGGGGGTGGGGAACTGAAGCTTTCTTT	CASSQDRGWGTEAFF
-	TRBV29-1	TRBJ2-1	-	TGCAGCGCTGAGGGGCAGGGTGGAAATGCTGGCGATGAGCAGTTCTTC	CSAEGQGGNAGDEQFF
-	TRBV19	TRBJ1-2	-	TGTGCCAGTAGTATCGTGGGCGGGAATACTAACTATGGCTACACCTTC	CASSIVGGNTNYGYTF
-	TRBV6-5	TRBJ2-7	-	TGTGCCAGCACTCTGACAGGATCTTCCTACGAGCAGTACTTC	CASTLTGSSYEQYF
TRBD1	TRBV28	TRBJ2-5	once	TGTGCCAGCAGAAAAGCTCAGGGGGCTTTAGTCGCGGTGTACTTC	CASRKAQGALVAVYF
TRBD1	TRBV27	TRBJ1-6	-	TGTGCCAGCAGTTTATCGAACAGGGGAGCATATAATTCACCCCTCCACTTT	CASSLSNRGAYNSPLHF
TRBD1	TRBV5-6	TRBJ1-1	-	TGTGCCAGCAGATACGAGAGGACAGGGAGGGTCACTGAAGCTTTCTTT	CASRYERTGRVTEAFF
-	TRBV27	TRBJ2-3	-	TGTGCCAGCCTAAGGGGAGATACGCAGTATTTT	CASLRGDTQYF